This T cell receptor (beta chain) was identified during a study of shared clonotypes between healthy human individuals. Profiled with immunoSEQ multiplex PCR; TCRdb holds only in-frame clones, not every one. The sample has about 2 million clones; around 95% are singletons. Trimming stripped 1 base from V and 7 bases from J, with 11 bases between. CDR3 length: 14 amino acids. Germline V CDR1 and CDR2: MNHNS, SASEGT. The chain carries TRBV6-1 and TRBJ1-5; a possible D gene is TRBD1 (5 bases). The receptor was isolated from a man younger than 30 in good health. The sequenced sample was naive CD4+ T cells sorted from blood. Subset defined: CD45RA+ positively selected. CDR3 sequence (DNA): TGTGCCAGCAGTGAAGAGACAGTCAGGCAGCCCCAGCATTTT. It specifies CASSEETVRQPQHF.